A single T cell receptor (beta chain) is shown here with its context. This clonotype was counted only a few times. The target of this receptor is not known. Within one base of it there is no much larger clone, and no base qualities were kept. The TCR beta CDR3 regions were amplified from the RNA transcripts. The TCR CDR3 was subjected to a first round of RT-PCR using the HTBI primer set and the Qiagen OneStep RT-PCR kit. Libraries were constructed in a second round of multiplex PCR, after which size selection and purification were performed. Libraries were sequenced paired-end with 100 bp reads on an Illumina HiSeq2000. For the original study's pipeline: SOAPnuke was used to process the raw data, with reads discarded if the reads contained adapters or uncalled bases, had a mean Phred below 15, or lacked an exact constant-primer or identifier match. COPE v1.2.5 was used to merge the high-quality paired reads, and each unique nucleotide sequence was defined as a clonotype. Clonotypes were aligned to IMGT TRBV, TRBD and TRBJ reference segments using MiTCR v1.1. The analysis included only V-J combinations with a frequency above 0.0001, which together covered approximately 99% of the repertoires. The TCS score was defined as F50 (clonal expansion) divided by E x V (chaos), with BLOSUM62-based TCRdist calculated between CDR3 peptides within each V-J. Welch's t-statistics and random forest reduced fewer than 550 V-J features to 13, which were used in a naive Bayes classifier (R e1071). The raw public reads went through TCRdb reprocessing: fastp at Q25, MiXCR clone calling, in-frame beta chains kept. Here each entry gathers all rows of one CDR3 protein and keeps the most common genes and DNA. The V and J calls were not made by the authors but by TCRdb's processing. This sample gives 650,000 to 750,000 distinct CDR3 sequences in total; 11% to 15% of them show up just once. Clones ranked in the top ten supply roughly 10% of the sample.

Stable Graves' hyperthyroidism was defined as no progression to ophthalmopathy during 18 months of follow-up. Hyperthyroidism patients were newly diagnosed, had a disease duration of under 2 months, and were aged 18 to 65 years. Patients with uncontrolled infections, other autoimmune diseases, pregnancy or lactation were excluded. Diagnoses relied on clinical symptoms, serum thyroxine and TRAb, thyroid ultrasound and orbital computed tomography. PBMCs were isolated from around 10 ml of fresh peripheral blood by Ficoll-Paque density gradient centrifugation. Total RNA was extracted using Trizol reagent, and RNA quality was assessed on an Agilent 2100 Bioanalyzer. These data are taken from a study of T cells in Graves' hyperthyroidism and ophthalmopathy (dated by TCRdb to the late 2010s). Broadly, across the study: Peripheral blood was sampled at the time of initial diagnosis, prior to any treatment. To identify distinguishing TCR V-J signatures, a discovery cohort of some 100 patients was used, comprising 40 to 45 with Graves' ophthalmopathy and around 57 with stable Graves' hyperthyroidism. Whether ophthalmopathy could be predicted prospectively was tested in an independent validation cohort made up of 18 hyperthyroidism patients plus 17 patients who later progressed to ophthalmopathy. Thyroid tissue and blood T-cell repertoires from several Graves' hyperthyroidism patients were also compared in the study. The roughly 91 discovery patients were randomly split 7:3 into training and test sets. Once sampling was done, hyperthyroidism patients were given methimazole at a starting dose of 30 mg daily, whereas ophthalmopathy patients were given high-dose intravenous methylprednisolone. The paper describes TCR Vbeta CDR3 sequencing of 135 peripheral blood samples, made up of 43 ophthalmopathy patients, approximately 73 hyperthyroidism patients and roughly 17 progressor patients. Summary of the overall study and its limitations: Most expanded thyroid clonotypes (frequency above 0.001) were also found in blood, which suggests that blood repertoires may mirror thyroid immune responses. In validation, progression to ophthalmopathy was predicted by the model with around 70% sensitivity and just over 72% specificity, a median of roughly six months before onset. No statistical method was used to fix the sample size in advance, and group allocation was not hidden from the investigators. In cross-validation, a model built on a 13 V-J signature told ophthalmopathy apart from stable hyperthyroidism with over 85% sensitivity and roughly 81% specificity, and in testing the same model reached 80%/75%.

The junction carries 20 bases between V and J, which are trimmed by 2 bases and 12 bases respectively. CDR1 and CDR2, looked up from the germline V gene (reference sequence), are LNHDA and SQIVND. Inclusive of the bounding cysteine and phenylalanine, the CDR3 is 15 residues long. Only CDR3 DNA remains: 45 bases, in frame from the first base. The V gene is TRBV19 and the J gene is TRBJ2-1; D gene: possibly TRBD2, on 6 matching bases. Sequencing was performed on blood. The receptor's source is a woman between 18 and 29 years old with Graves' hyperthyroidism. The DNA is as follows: TGTGCCAGTAGTATATCCCCCTTAAGACTAGGTAGGCAGTTCTTC. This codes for CASSISPLRLGRQFF.